These 17 T cell receptor beta chains originate from one sample sequenced in a study of T cells in Graves' hyperthyroidism and ophthalmopathy (dated by TCRdb to the late 2010s). The library was generated by multiplex PCR. The sequencer was an Illumina HiSeq 2000. TCR beta CDR3 regions were amplified from RNA transcripts. For the first round of RT-PCR on the TCR CDR3, the HTBI primer set was used together with the Qiagen OneStep RT-PCR kit. TCRdb reran the public reads through fastp at Q25 and MiXCR, keeping productive beta chains. Each entry merges the rows of one CDR3 protein and shows their most common DNA and genes. Within this sample are 500,000 to 600,000 distinct CDR3 sequences, with roughly a sixth of them counted one time only. Approximately 20% of the sample goes to the ten largest clones. The sequencing input was blood. The receptors stem from a woman aged 18-29 years with Graves' hyperthyroidism.

This clonotype was seen many times. The chain has TRBV20-1 and TRBJ2-3, with TRBD2 matching 7 bases. This CDR3 contains 15 residues. The trim removed 5 bases at V and 1 base at J, leaving 9 bases unmatched. Germline V gene lookup returns CDR1 DFQATT and CDR2 SNEGSKA (reference sequence). The CDR3 protein is CSARRELAGTDTQYF. Here the CDR3 DNA reads TGCAGTGCTCGACGGGAGCTAGCGGGCACAGATACGCAGTATTTT.

Regarding this clonotype: An end of the junction does not agree with germline; a read error may underlie this. The V call is TRBV19, the J call TRBJ2-3, with D possibly matching TRBD2 (5 bases). Germline CDR1 LNHDA, CDR2 SQIVND (reference sequence). The CDR3 is made up of 11 amino acids. CDR3 DNA sequence: TGTGCCAACCTAGCAACAGATACGCAGTGTTTT. This codes for CANLATDTQCF.

This clonotype was observed at least ten times. As DNA, the CDR3 is TGTGCCAGCAGCCCCCTCTCAGGGATGGGTACGCAGTATTTT. Its translation is CASSPLSGMGTQYF. This chain uses TRBV11-2 with TRBJ2-3; D possibly corresponds to TRBD1 (5 bases). The length of the CDR3 is 14 residues. V dropped 5 bases and J dropped 8 bases, with 17 bases sitting between them. Germline V lookup: CDR1 SGHAT, CDR2 FQNNGV.

This clonotype has a count of ten or more. The J gene is TRBJ2-7, the V gene TRBV5-1, with a weak D call TRBD2 (7 bases). Germline-derived CDR1 and CDR2 are SGHRS and YFSETQ. The CDR3 covers 15 residues. The V end was cut by 0 bases, the J end by 0 bases, with 10 bases between. This chain's CDR3 is CASSLAGGLSYEQYF. In DNA, the CDR3 is TGCGCCAGCAGCTTGGCGGGGGGCCTCTCCTACGAGCAGTACTTC.

The V call is TRBV5-1, the J call TRBJ1-1; no reliable D call. CDR1 is SGHRS and CDR2 is YFSETQ in the germline V gene. The CDR3 covers 15 residues. V shed 5 bases and J shed 1 base, with 15 bases lying between them. CDR3 in amino acids: CASSGWSGPNTEAFF. The CDR3 DNA reads TGCGCCAGCAGTGGTTGGAGCGGACCGAACACTGAAGCTTTCTTT.

This clonotype has at least ten counts. The chain carries TRBV30 and TRBJ2-1; perhaps TRBD2 as D (7 bases). The CDR3 length is 14 residues. CDR1 is GTSNPN and CDR2 is SVGIG in the germline V gene (reference sequence). V lost 1 base and J 7 bases, leaving 14 bases between the germline ends. CDR3 protein: CAWSGGGRANEQFF. CDR3 nucleotides: TGTGCCTGGAGTGGCGGGGGCCGGGCAAATGAGCAGTTCTTC.

At least ten counts were recorded for this clonotype. The J gene is TRBJ1-6, the V gene TRBV20-1, with D perhaps TRBD1 (5 bases). The CDR3 runs 14 residues. V lost 4 bases to trimming and J lost 9 bases, with 16 bases between them. CDR1 DFQATT and CDR2 SNEGSKA come from the germline V gene (reference sequence). The CDR3 here is CSAIRQRDGSPLHF. The CDR3, as DNA: TGCAGTGCTATTAGACAGCGCGACGGTTCACCCCTCCACTTT.

This clonotype was counted only a few times. The chain recombines TRBV27 with TRBJ1-4; D may be TRBD1 (6 bases). The germline V and J ends were trimmed by 3 bases and 6 bases, with 14 bases remaining between them. The germline V gene has CDR1 MNHEY and CDR2 SMNVEV (reference sequence). The CDR3 runs 15 residues. Here the CDR3 reads CASSLGGQRDEKLFF. The CDR3 DNA is TGTGCCAGCAGTTTGGGAGGACAGAGGGATGAAAAACTGTTTTTT.

The sample holds many counts of this clonotype. The chain uses TRBV7-8 and TRBJ2-7; the D gene is possibly TRBD2 (6 bases). V gave up 0 bases and J gave up 0 bases, with 12 bases separating them. The CDR3 runs 16 residues. Germline CDR1 and CDR2: SGHVS and FQNEAQ. The CDR3 DNA sequence: TGTGCCAGCAGCTTAGCCCGGCGGGGAAGCTCCTACGAGCAGTACTTC. Protein sequence: CASSLARRGSSYEQYF.

The chain employs TRBV24-1 and TRBJ1-5; D not resolved. The CDR3 runs to 12 residues. CDR1 and CDR2 from the germline V gene are KGHDR and SFDVKD. V lost 2 bases and J lost 6, with 4 bases in between. CDR3: CATSDSAQPQHF. The CDR3 DNA follows: TGTGCCACCAGTGATTCTGCTCAGCCCCAGCATTTT.

This clonotype was detected a few times. This rearrangement joins TRBV11-1 to TRBJ2-2, with TRBD2 matching 7 bases. V lost 7 bases and J lost 5; bases outside the gene matches: 13. Germline-derived CDR1 and CDR2 are SGHAT and FQDESV (reference sequence). CDR3 size: 16 residues. CDR3 sequence (DNA): TGTGCCAGCACCCCCCTGGGGCGGGGGTTTACCGGGGAGCTGTTTTTT. Translated: CASTPLGRGFTGELFF.

The chain joins TRBV18 to TRBJ2-5; D is uncertain. Germline CDR1 reads KGHSH; CDR2 reads LQKENI. Trimming cost V 3 bases and J 0 bases, with 5 bases left between them. This CDR3 has 13 residues. CDR3 coding DNA: TGTGCCAGCTCACCCGAGTACCAAGAGACCCAGTACTTC. Translating gives CASSPEYQETQYF. The full variable domain, its missing parts supplied by reference TRBV18 and TRBJ2-5, is NAGVMQNPRHLVRRRGQEARLRCSPMKGHSHVYWYRQLPEEGLKFMVYLQKENIIDESGMPKERFSAEFPKEGPSILRIQQVVRGDSAAYFCASSPEYQETQYFGPGTRLLVL.

This clonotype was seen more than once but under ten times. V is TRBV20-1 and J is TRBJ1-2; 9 nucleotides line up with TRBD1. Per the germline V gene, CDR1 is DFQATT and CDR2 is SNEGSKA (reference sequence). The CDR3 has 14 residues. Trimming took 0 bases from V and 7 from J; bases not matched to a gene: 6. The DNA for the CDR3 is TGCAGTGCTAGAGATCCACAGGGGGCGCTTGGCTACACCTTC. Protein product: CSARDPQGALGYTF.

This clonotype was found many times. The CDR3 DNA follows: TGTGCCAGCAGTGGGGGGACAGGGGGCCGTGAAAAACTGTTTTTT. This translates into CASSGGTGGREKLFF. This chain joins TRBV2 and TRBJ1-4; TRBD1 aligns across 12 bases. The CDR3 is 15 residues long. Germline V CDR1 and CDR2: SNHLY, FYNNEI. V shed 4 bases and J 7 bases; nucleotides not matched to a gene: 4.

This chain joins TRBV27 and TRBJ2-5; the D is unclear. Germline V CDR1 and CDR2: MNHEY, SMNVEV (reference sequence). V was trimmed by 3 bases and J by 5 bases, leaving 10 bases between them. The CDR3 is 13 amino acids. The CDR3: CASSFLGLETQYF. DNA for the CDR3: TGTGCCAGCAGTTTTTTAGGTTTGGAGACCCAGTACTTC.

This clonotype has at least ten counts. This sequence joins TRBV6-2 or TRBV6-3 and TRBJ2-1, with D tentatively TRBD1 or TRBD2 (5 bases each). Trimming stripped 7 bases from V and 2 bases from J, with 15 bases between. Germline values: CDR1 MNHEY, CDR2 SVGEGT. This CDR3 region has 15 residues. The CDR3 sequence: CASTRGPEPYNEQFF. The DNA for the CDR3 is TGTGCCAGCACACGGGGCCCCGAGCCCTACAATGAGCAGTTCTTC.

This clonotype came up many times. The chain carries TRBV28 and TRBJ1-1; TRBD1 is a possible D gene (6 bases). Germline CDR1 reads MDHEN; CDR2 reads SYDVKM. The V gene lost 7 bases and the J gene lost 0 bases, with 18 bases spanning the gap. This CDR3 is built from 16 residues. This CDR3 reads CASNAPGQTLNTEAFF. The CDR3 nucleotides are TGTGCCAGCAATGCCCCGGGACAAACACTGAACACTGAAGCTTTCTTT. The variable domain in full, with the rest retrieved from reference TRBV28 and TRBJ1-1, is DVKVTQSSRYLVKRTGEKVFLECVQDMDHENMFWYRQDPGLGLRLIYFSYDVKMKEKGDIPEGYSVSREKKERFSLILESASTNQTSMYLCASNAPGQTLNTEAFFGQGTRLTVV.